The clone carrying this T cell receptor (beta chain) is deemed medium-sized. This entry is derived from a study of graft-versus-host responses after intestinal transplantation. At the level of the study: Every recipient had anti-thymocyte globulin induction and 2 to 3 years of tacrolimus plus steroids. General study findings and limits: Peak levels of circulating GvH clones tracked with early post-transplant HvG declines. Recipient marrow showed GvH clones, some seen first in ileum or blood.

The culture paired some 200,000 irradiated violet-dye-labeled stimulators with some 200,000 CFSE-labeled responders. Sorting of proliferating CFSE-low CD3+CD4+ and CD3+CD8+ responders took place after the reaction. Using immunoSEQ multiplex PCR, the repertoire was profiled, and TCRdb retains in-frame clones only, with some absent. The table lists approximately 23,000 clones, roughly 44% of them singletons, with over 1.1% in the top ten. The material sequenced was alloreactive CD8+ T cells from a mixed lymphocyte reaction culture, taken before transplantation. Noted subset: CFSE-low proliferating T cells sorted from roughly 6-day pre-transplant mixed lymphocyte reaction (GvH or HvG direction). This TCR derives from a human patient who was an organ donor for intestinal transplantation.

CDR3 sequence reads: CAISDFSGANVLTF. CDR3 in DNA: TGTGCCATCAGTGACTTCTCTGGGGCCAACGTCCTGACTTTC. This sequence joins TRBV10-3 and TRBJ2-6; D is uncertain. The V end was cut by 3 bases, the J end by 0 bases, with 3 bases between. In germline, CDR1 is ENHRY, CDR2 SYGVKD. CDR3 length equals 14 residues.